The rows below give T cell receptor beta chains drawn from one sample of a study of memory CD4+ T cells and cytomegalovirus serostatus. Assay used: immunoSEQ multiplex PCR; TCRdb lists only in-frame clones, some missing. The repertoire holds about 64,000 clones, with around 77% as singletons. Sequenced: memory CD4+ T cells from blood. The source is an adult in good health and CMV-seronegative. The CDR3 runs from the conserved cysteine through the conserved F or W. Fields, in order: D gene, V gene, clone size, CDR3 length, J gene, CDR3 DNA, CDR3 protein. The D gene is left open where the match is weak. Some rows mark clone size as missing; the rest say once, few, many or name a class of expanded clone.

>NA|TRBV5-1|once|15|TRBJ1-4
TGCGCCAGCAGCTTAGACAGTGCAACTAATGAAAAACTGTTTTTT
CASSLDSATNEKLFF
>NA|TRBV19|once|15|TRBJ2-6
TGTGCCAGTAGTACCCTATACTCTGGGGCCAACGTCCTGACTTTC
CASSTLYSGANVLTF
>NA|TRBV7-3|NA|17|TRBJ2-6
TGTGCCAGCAGCTCGACAGGAACTAACTCTGGGGCCAACGTCCTGACTTTC
CASSSTGTNSGANVLTF
>TRBD2|TRBV10-3|NA|18|TRBJ2-2
TGTGCCATCAGTACCCGGGGGCGGGGGGCGTCGAACACCGGGGAGCTGTTTTTT
CAISTRGRGASNTGELFF
>TRBD1|TRBV7-9|few|13|TRBJ1-1
TGTGCCAGCAGCCAGGGACAGGGGGTACGAGCTTTCTTT
CASSQGQGVRAFF
>NA|TRBV28|NA|14|TRBJ2-5
TGTGCCAGCAGTTCCCCGGGATTCCAAGAGACCCAGTACTTC
CASSSPGFQETQYF
>TRBD1|TRBV28|few|14|TRBJ1-1
TGTGCCAGCAGGGGGGACAGGGGGCACACTGAAGCTTTCTTT
CASRGDRGHTEAFF
>NA|TRBV7-2|NA|15|TRBJ2-1
TGTGCCAGCAGCTTTCGACTATACTCCTACAATGAGCAGTTCTTC
CASSFRLYSYNEQFF
>NA|TRBV7-2|once|14|TRBJ2-1
TGTGCCAGCAGCAGGGACCTCGTATCCAATGAGCAGTTCTTC
CASSRDLVSNEQFF
>NA|TRBV18|NA|16|TRBJ1-1
TGTGCCAGCTCACCACCCTCTGGCGGACAGAACACTGAAGCTTTCTTT
CASSPPSGGQNTEAFF
>NA|TRBV6-5|NA|12|TRBJ1-2
TGTGCCAGCAGAATCCAGGGGTATGGCTACACCTTC
CASRIQGYGYTF
>TRBD1|TRBV19|once|15|TRBJ2-1
TGTGCCAGTAGCCCGACTGGGACAGCATACAATGAGCAGTTCTTC
CASSPTGTAYNEQFF
>NA|TRBV9|NA|15|TRBJ1-6
TGTGCCAGCGCAGCAGGGGCCGGTGTTAATTCACCCCTCCACTTT
CASAAGAGVNSPLHF
>NA|TRBV5-1|NA|16|TRBJ1-1
TGCGCCAGCAGCTTGGCTTGGGGGCAGCTGAACACTGAAGCTTTCTTT
CASSLAWGQLNTEAFF
>TRBD2|TRBV4-3|few|17|TRBJ2-5
TGCGCCAGCAGCCAAGCGACTAGCGGGATAGGACAAGAGACCCAGTACTTC
CASSQATSGIGQETQYF
>NA|TRBV23-1|NA|17|TRBJ1-5
TGCGCCAGCAGTCAATACCAAATCCGTCCGGGCAATCAGCCCCAGCATTTT
CASSQYQIRPGNQPQHF
>NA|TRBV30|NA|12|TRBJ1-2
TGTGCCTGGGCAGGGACTAACTATGGCTACACCTTC
CAWAGTNYGYTF
>NA|TRBV5-1|NA|12|TRBJ2-1
TGCGCCAGCAGCCCCGGACTGGACGAGCAGTTCTTC
CASSPGLDEQFF
>NA|TRBV6-1|NA|15|TRBJ2-5
TGTGCCAGCAGTGGGGAGCTAATGTACCAAGAGACCCAGTACTTC
CASSGELMYQETQYF
>TRBD1|TRBV6-5|NA|15|TRBJ2-5
TGTGCCAGCAGTCTGACAGGGGGGAGAGGGGAGACCCAGTACTTC
CASSLTGGRGETQYF
>NA|TRBV7-2|once|15|TRBJ2-5
TGTGCCAGCAGCCATTCCTGGGCGAGCGGAGAGACCCAGTACTTC
CASSHSWASGETQYF
>TRBD1|TRBV12-5|NA|16|TRBJ1-1
TGTGCTAGTGCCGACAGGGACAGGGGGGGATACACTGAAGCTTTCTTT
CASADRDRGGYTEAFF
>NA|TRBV7-9|once|14|TRBJ1-4
TGTGCCAGCAGCCCGGGACAACGAAATGAAAAACTGTTTTTT
CASSPGQRNEKLFF
>NA|TRBV6-4|few|14|TRBJ1-1
TGTGCCAGCAGTGCCTCTCCGGGGAACACTGAAGCTTTCTTT
CASSASPGNTEAFF
>TRBD2|TRBV7-9|NA|15|TRBJ2-7
TGTGCCAGCAGCTGGGGGGGAACTAGCGATTACGAGCAGTACTTC
CASSWGGTSDYEQYF
>TRBD2|TRBV9|NA|15|TRBJ2-7
TGTGCCAGCAGCGTGACTAGCGGAATTACCTACGAGCAGTACTTC
CASSVTSGITYEQYF
>TRBD1|TRBV7-2|few|17|TRBJ1-6
TGTGCCAGCAGCCCGAATTCCCGCGGACAGGGTAGTTCACCCCTCCACTTT
CASSPNSRGQGSSPLHF
>NA|TRBV7-6|NA|15|TRBJ2-2
TGTGCCAGCAGCCCCGGCCTCCCAGGTTTAGGGGAGCTGTTTTTT
CASSPGLPGLGELFF
>NA|TRBV6-1|NA|11|TRBJ2-1
TGTGCCAGCCTTCTAAACAATGAGCAGTTCTTC
CASLLNNEQFF
>NA|TRBV19|few|15|TRBJ1-5
TGTGCCAGTAGTAGCGGGGGCCTGTCTAATCAGCCCCAGCATTTT
CASSSGGLSNQPQHF
>NA|TRBV5-6|NA|13|TRBJ1-4
TGTGCCAGCAGCTCCTCCCGAAATGAAAAACTGTTTTTT
CASSSSRNEKLFF
>NA|TRBV7-2|NA|15|TRBJ1-1
TGTGCCAGCAGCCAGACTACAGGGATGTACACTGAAGCTTTCTTT
CASSQTTGMYTEAFF
>NA|TRBV7-9|NA|17|TRBJ2-3
TGTGCCAGCAGCTTAAGGCCCAGGGTCTTTAGCACAGATACGCAGTATTTT
CASSLRPRVFSTDTQYF
>NA|TRBV5-1|NA|14|TRBJ1-3
TGCGCCAGCAGCGGGACATCATCTGGAAACACCATATATTTT
CASSGTSSGNTIYF
>TRBD2|TRBV9|NA|16|TRBJ2-5
TGTGCCAGCAGCGTAGGGACTAGCGGGAGATCCGAGACCCAGTACTTC
CASSVGTSGRSETQYF
>TRBD1|TRBV7-2|NA|15|TRBJ2-3
TGTGCCAGCAGCTACCGACAGGGTAGTGCAGATACGCAGTATTTT
CASSYRQGSADTQYF
>NA|TRBV4-2|few|15|TRBJ1-5
TGTGCCAGCAGCCAAGATCTGGCAAGCAATCAGCCCCAGCATTTT
CASSQDLASNQPQHF
>NA|TRBV28|NA|14|TRBJ2-2
TGTGCCAGCAGTTTAGCAGGGCTCACCGGGGAGCTGTTTTTT
CASSLAGLTGELFF
>NA|TRBV9|few|14|TRBJ2-5
TGTGCCAGCAGCCCCGGGACATTAGCGGAGACCCAGTACTTC
CASSPGTLAETQYF
>TRBD1|TRBV4-1|NA|18|TRBJ2-6
TGCGCCAGCAGCCAAGACGACAGGGTAGACTCTGGGGCCAACGTCCTGACTTTC
CASSQDDRVDSGANVLTF